A single sample is the source of the 3 T cell receptor beta chains below, sequenced in a study of T cell responses to AZD1222 COVID-19 vaccine. Here immunoSEQ multiplex PCR was the method, and the copy in TCRdb shows in-frame clones only, minus some. The sample has some 120,000 clones; roughly 84% are singletons. This sample comprised peripheral blood, obtained 28 days after the second AZD1222 dose. These receptor sequences come from an adult who received the AZD1222 COVID-19 vaccine.

The gene calls are TRBV19 and TRBJ1-1; 8 bases match TRBD1. Per the germline V gene, CDR1 is LNHDA and CDR2 is SQIVND (reference sequence). Trimming took 6 bases from V and 6 from J; bases not matched to a gene: 15. The CDR3 totals 16 residues. In nucleotides, the CDR3 is TGTGCCAGTAGGCCCCGTAGGGACAGGAGTGTGGCTGAAGCTTTCTTT. This codes for CASRPRRDRSVAEAFF.

This chain links TRBV7-2 with TRBJ1-1, with TRBD1 matching 7 bases. Germline lookup yields CDR1 SGHTA and CDR2 FQGNSA. The J segment lost 8 bases and the V segment lost 8 bases, leaving 14 bases of the junction unmatched. This CDR3 region has 14 residues. The CDR3 spells CASRGSPVTGEAFF. Here the CDR3 DNA reads TGTGCCAGCCGCGGGTCCCCTGTGACAGGGGAAGCTTTCTTT.

This clone was recorded a few times. The CDR3 sequence: CASSLGTLQETQYF. CDR3 sequence (DNA): TGCGCCAGCAGCTTGGGGACCCTCCAAGAGACCCAGTACTTC. The chain links TRBV5-1 to TRBJ2-5, with D unresolved. Trimming removed 0 bases from V and 1 base from J, with 7 bases in between. The CDR3 covers 14 residues. The germline gives CDR1 SGHRS, CDR2 YFSETQ.